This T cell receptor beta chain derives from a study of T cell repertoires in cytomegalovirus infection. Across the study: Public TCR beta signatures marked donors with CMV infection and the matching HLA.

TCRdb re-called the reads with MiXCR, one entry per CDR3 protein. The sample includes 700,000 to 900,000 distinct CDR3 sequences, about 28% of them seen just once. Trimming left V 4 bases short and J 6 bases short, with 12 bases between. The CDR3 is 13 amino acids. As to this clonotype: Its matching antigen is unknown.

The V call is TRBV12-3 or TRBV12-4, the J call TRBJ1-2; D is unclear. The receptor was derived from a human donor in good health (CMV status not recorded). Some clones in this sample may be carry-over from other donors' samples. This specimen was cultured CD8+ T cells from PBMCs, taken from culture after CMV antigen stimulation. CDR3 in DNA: TGTGCCAGCAGTTCAGTGCCGACGGATGGCTACACCTTC. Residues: CASSSVPTDGYTF.